The 20 T cell receptor beta chains below all came from one sample that was sequenced in a study of cytomegalovirus exposure and HLA in healthy donors. Researchers ran the PCR with 60 Vbeta and 13 Jbeta primers. Assay: immunoSEQ multiplex PCR; the TCRdb copy retains only in-frame clones and omits some. The sample includes roughly 230,000 clones, about 90% of them seen just once. Material: PBMCs. These receptors came from a girl under 10 years old in good health and CMV-seronegative.

This clone was seen a single time. This rearrangement joins TRBV7-7 to TRBJ2-7, with TRBD2 matching over 7 bases. Germline trimming cut 5 bases from V and 2 bases from J; bases unmatched to any gene: 12. This CDR3 is 16 amino acids long. The germline V gene has CDR1 SSHAT and CDR2 FNYEAQ (reference sequence). CDR3 bases: TGTGCCAGCAGCCCGGGCCCTAGCGGAAGGCCCTACGAGCAGTACTTC. Amino acids: CASSPGPSGRPYEQYF.

The chain recombines TRBV14 with TRBJ2-3, with 9 bases that match TRBD2. V gave up 6 bases and J gave up 2 bases; unmatched junction bases: 9. The CDR3 extends over 16 amino acids. Germline values: CDR1 SGHDN, CDR2 FVKESK. CDR3: CASRKTGTSLTDTQYF. CDR3 nucleotide sequence: TGTGCCAGCAGGAAAACCGGGACTAGCCTCACAGATACGCAGTATTTT.

Here the CDR3 reads CATQRGGLQETQYF. CDR3 coding DNA: TGTGCGACCCAGCGGGGGGGGCTCCAAGAGACCCAGTACTTC. This chain joins TRBV7-9 and TRBJ2-5, with 10 bases lining up with TRBD2. CDR3 length equals 14 residues. CDR1 is SEHNR, CDR2 FQNEAQ, per germline (reference sequence).

The chain links TRBV10-3 to TRBJ2-7, with D possibly being TRBD2 (7 bases). Germline assignment: CDR1 ENHRY and CDR2 SYGVKD. Trimming shortened V by 3 bases and J by 1 base, and 10 bases separated the two germline ends. The CDR3 is 14 residues long. CDR3 DNA: TGTGCCATCAGTGAAGGGGGAGGGTCCTACGAGCAGTACTTC. This codes for CAISEGGGSYEQYF.

V gene TRBV30 combines with J gene TRBJ1-1; TRBD1 matches 7 bases. In germline, CDR1 is GTSNPN, CDR2 SVGIG (reference sequence). The CDR3 loop spans 16 amino acids. V lost 3 bases and J lost 0; bases outside the gene matches: 10. CDR3 protein: CAWRYRDSRVNTEAFF. CDR3 nucleotide sequence: TGTGCCTGGAGATACCGGGACAGTAGGGTGAACACTGAAGCTTTCTTT.

This clone was detected only once. This chain connects TRBV7-9 to TRBJ2-1; 7 nucleotides line up with TRBD2. The V segment lost 6 bases and the J segment 3 bases; nucleotides outside the gene matches: 11. The CDR3 totals 16 residues. CDR1 and CDR2 from the germline V gene are SEHNR and FQNEAQ (reference sequence). CDR3 amino acids: CASSNRGLEFYNEQFF. The CDR3 nucleotides read TGTGCCAGCAGTAATCGTGGACTAGAGTTCTACAATGAGCAGTTCTTC.

The rearrangement joins TRBV7-2 to TRBJ1-2; TRBD1 might be the D (5 bases). Germline values: CDR1 SGHTA, CDR2 FQGNSA. The V end was cut by 1 base, the J end by 8 bases, with 8 bases between. The CDR3 runs to 12 residues. CDR3 coding DNA: TGTGCCAGCAGCTTAGGGTGGGGCGGCTACACCTTC. Its translation: CASSLGWGGYTF. Supplemented by reference TRBV7-2 and TRBJ1-2, the full variable domain reads GAGVSQSPSNKVTEKGKDVELRCDPISGHTALYWYRQSLGQGLEFLIYFQGNSAPDKSGLPSDRFSAERTGGSVSTLTIQRTQQEDSAVYLCASSLGWGGYTFGSGTRLTVV.

The chain couples TRBV4-2 to TRBJ1-2; the D gene is possibly TRBD1 (6 bases). With 0 bases removed from V and 6 bases from J, the gap between germline ends came to 23 bases. The germline CDR1 and CDR2 sequences are LGHNA and YNFKEQ. The CDR3 covers 18 residues. CDR3 sequence: CASSQEVGGGRQGDGYTF. The CDR3 coding sequence is TGTGCCAGCAGCCAAGAGGTGGGGGGGGGCCGCCAAGGAGATGGCTACACCTTC.

This rearrangement joins TRBV7-9 to TRBJ2-7; 12 nucleotides agree with TRBD2. V lost 1 base and J lost 3; bases outside the gene matches: 4. Germline CDR1 reads SEHNR; CDR2 reads FQNEAQ (reference sequence). The CDR3 extends over 16 amino acids. CDR3 nucleotides: TGTGCCAGCAGCTTAGGGGGACTAGCGGGCGACTACGAGCAGTACTTC. It encodes CASSLGGLAGDYEQYF.

The chain is built from TRBV10-3 and TRBJ2-3; no clear D gene. The CDR3 has 11 residues. V was clipped by 6 bases and J by 4 bases, with 5 bases between them. Germline values: CDR1 ENHRY, CDR2 SYGVKD. CDR3 residues: CAIRTADTQYF. CDR3 bases: TGTGCCATCAGAACGGCAGATACGCAGTATTTT.

The chain joins TRBV20-1 to TRBJ2-1; weak D call: TRBD1 (6 bases). V was pared by 3 bases and J by 15 bases, with 15 bases between. There are 11 residues in the CDR3. Germline V gives CDR1 DFQATT, CDR2 SNEGSKA (reference sequence). The DNA for the CDR3 is TGCAGTGCTAGTCTCCCCAGGGGTACGTTCTTC. Its translation is CSASLPRGTFF.

On this clone itself: The same CDR3 also results from other DNA sequences found in this sample. The rearrangement links TRBV5-1 to TRBJ1-1, with unresolved D. V was cut by 0 bases and J by 0 bases, with 6 bases left in between. Per germline, CDR1 SGHRS and CDR2 YFSETQ. This CDR3 spans 14 amino acids. This CDR3 is CASSLGTVNTEAFF. In nucleotides, the CDR3 is TGCGCCAGCAGCTTGGGAACAGTGAACACTGAAGCTTTCTTT.

This chain links TRBV15 with TRBJ2-2, with 8 bases aligning to TRBD1. V gave up 3 bases and J gave up 4 bases; unmatched junction bases: 7. The germline CDR1 and CDR2 sequences are LNHNV and YYDKDF (reference sequence). The CDR3 runs 16 residues. The CDR3 loop reads CATSSRDRPLTGELFF. CDR3 coding DNA: TGTGCCACCAGCAGTCGGGACAGGCCCCTCACCGGGGAGCTGTTTTTT.

The rearrangement links TRBV7-9 to TRBJ2-7; tentatively, D is TRBD2 (6 bases). Germline CDR1 reads SEHNR; CDR2 reads FQNEAQ (reference sequence). The CDR3 runs 14 residues. Trimming shortened V by 5 bases and J by 3 bases, and 14 bases separated the two germline ends. CDR3 DNA sequence: TGTGCCAGCAGCCGGGGACGGGGACTCTACGAGCAGTACTTC. This translates into CASSRGRGLYEQYF. Using reference TRBV7-9 and TRBJ2-7 for the parts outside the CDR3, the full variable domain is DTGVSQNPRHKITKRGQNVTFRCDPISEHNRLYWYRQTLGQGPEFLTYFQNEAQLEKSRLLSDRFSAERPKGSFSTLEIQRTEQGDSAMYLCASSRGRGLYEQYFGPGTRLTVT.

This clone has only one observation. CDR3 in DNA: TGTGCCAGCAGTTTAGGTGGGGGGGTCTATGGCTACACCTTC. Protein product: CASSLGGGVYGYTF. The chain combines TRBV28 with TRBJ1-2; D may be TRBD1 (5 bases). The CDR3 loop spans 14 amino acids. Germline-derived CDR1 and CDR2 are MDHEN and SYDVKM. V was pared by 2 bases and J by 4 bases, with 11 bases between.

The V and J genes are TRBV5-6 and TRBJ1-3; TRBD1 matches at 7 bases. The germline CDR1 and CDR2 sequences are SGHDT and YYEEEE. CDR3 length equals 15 residues. V lost 4 bases and J lost 4; bases outside the gene matches: 8. The CDR3 reads CASSRAGQRGNTIYF. CDR3 DNA: TGTGCCAGCAGCCGGGCGGGACAGCGAGGAAACACCATATATTTT.

The V call is TRBV13, the J call TRBJ1-1; TRBD1 matches 11 bases. In germline, CDR1 is PRHDT, CDR2 FYEKMQ (reference sequence). V lost 5 bases and J lost 10; bases outside the gene matches: 6. CDR3 size: 13 residues. CDR3 sequence (DNA): TGTGCCAGCAGCGTCGGACAGGGGGCGGGAGCTTTCTTT. Residues: CASSVGQGAGAFF.

This clone was observed a handful of times. The rearrangement uses TRBV5-6 and TRBJ1-4, with D unclear. The V gene lost 4 bases and the J gene lost 15 bases, with 13 bases spanning the gap. CDR3 length equals 11 residues. Germline CDR1 is SGHDT and CDR2 is YYEEEE. The CDR3 bases are TGTGCCAGCAGCCCACACGTTTTGATGTTTTTT. Translating gives CASSPHVLMFF.

Written as DNA, the CDR3 is TGCAGCGTCGTACTCGGGGGTTGGGAAAACACTGAAGCTTTCTTT. Its translation: CSVVLGGWENTEAFF. V gene TRBV29-1 combines with J gene TRBJ1-1; D might be TRBD1 (5 bases). Trimming left V 6 bases short and J 2 bases short, with 19 bases between. The germline V gene encodes CDR1 SQVTM and CDR2 ANQGSEA. CDR3 length: 15 amino acids.

V is TRBV12-5 and J is TRBJ1-1; D ambiguous. This CDR3 has 13 amino acids. CDR1 and CDR2 from the germline V gene are LGHNT and FRNRAP. V shed 6 bases and J shed 1 base, with 9 bases lying between them. The CDR3 sequence: CASGPDTNTEAFF. The DNA of the CDR3 is TGTGCTAGTGGCCCCGACACGAACACTGAAGCTTTCTTT.